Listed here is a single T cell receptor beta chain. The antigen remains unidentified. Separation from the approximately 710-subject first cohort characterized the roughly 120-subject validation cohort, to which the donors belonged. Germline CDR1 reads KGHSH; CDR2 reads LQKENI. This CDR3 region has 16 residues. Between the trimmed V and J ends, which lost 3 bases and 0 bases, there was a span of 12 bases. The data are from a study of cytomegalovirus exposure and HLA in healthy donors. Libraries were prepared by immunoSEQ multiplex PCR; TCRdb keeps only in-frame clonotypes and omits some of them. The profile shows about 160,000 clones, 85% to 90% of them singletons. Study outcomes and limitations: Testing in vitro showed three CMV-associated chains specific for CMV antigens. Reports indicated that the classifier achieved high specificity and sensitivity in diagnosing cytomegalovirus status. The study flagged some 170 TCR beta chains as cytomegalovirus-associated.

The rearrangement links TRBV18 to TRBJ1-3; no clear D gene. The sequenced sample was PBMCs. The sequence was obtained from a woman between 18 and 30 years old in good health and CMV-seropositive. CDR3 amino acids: CASSPPPGISGNTIYF. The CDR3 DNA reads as TGTGCCAGCTCACCCCCTCCGGGAATCTCTGGAAACACCATATATTTT.